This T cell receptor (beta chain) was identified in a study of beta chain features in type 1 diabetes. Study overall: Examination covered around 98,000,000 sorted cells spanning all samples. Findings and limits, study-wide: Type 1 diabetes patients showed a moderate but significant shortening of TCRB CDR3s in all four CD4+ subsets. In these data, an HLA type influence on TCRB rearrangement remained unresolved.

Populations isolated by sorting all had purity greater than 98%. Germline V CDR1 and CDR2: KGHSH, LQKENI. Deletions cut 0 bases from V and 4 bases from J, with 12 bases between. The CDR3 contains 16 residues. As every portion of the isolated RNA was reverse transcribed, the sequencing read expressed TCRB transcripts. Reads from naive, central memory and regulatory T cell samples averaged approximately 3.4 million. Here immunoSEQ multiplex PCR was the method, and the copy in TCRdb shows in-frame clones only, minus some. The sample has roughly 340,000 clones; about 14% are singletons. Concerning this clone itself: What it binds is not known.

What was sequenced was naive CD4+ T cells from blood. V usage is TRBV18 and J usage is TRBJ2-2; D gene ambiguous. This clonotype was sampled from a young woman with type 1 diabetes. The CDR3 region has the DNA TGTGCCAGCTCACCACCGGCCATGCCGGGCACCGGGGAGCTGTTTTTT. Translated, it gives CASSPPAMPGTGELFF.